The sequence of this T cell receptor (beta chain) was determined in a study of blood T cell repertoires in COVID-19. Across the whole study: COVID-19 samples collected from the United States, Italy and Spain covered acute and convalescent phases.

Germline CDR1 MDHEN, CDR2 SYDVKM. J lost 1 base, V lost 5 bases, and 3 bases had no gene match. The CDR3 length is 14 residues. Per the study methods: Estimated nucleated cell counts came from reference gene primer amplification. The assay was immunoSEQ multiplex PCR, and TCRdb's table has in-frame clones only and misses some. V, J and clone size were drawn from that table, and D and trimming were deduced from the DNA. The repertoire has about 130,000 clones, approximately 80% of them found once; the top ten carry over 9.5%. This TCR derives from a man in his 60s who had recovered from COVID-19. The chain employs TRBV28 and TRBJ1-2; 8 bases agree with TRBD1. Sequencing used peripheral blood. In nucleotides, the CDR3 is TGTGCCAGCAGTATAGGACAGGGTAACTATGGCTACACCTTC. Its translation is CASSIGQGNYGYTF.